The rows below give T cell receptor beta chains drawn from one sample of a study of cytomegalovirus exposure and HLA in healthy donors. Here immunoSEQ multiplex PCR was the method, and the copy in TCRdb shows in-frame clones only, minus some. The sample yields around 64,000 clones, about 74% seen once. The sample was PBMCs. These receptors were obtained from a woman aged 25 to 39 in good health and CMV-seropositive. CDR3s include the opening cysteine and the closing phenylalanine or tryptophan. A D gene is named only where the DNA matches it firmly. Size is stated for part of the rows, as once, few or many counts, or as a class when the clone is expanded.

abundance: .; j_gene: TRBJ2-5; v_gene: TRBV18; d_gene: TRBD2; CDR3aa: CASSPLPIAGGQETQYF; CDR3nt: TGTGCCAGCTCACCGCTACCCATAGCGGGAGGCCAAGAGACCCAGTACTTC
abundance: .; j_gene: TRBJ1-3; v_gene: TRBV30; d_gene: .; CDR3aa: CAWSVRSGNTIYF; CDR3nt: TGTGCCTGGAGTGTACGCAGTGGAAACACCATATATTTT
abundance: .; j_gene: TRBJ2-7; v_gene: TRBV5-6; d_gene: .; CDR3aa: CASSTTVYEQYF; CDR3nt: TGTGCCAGCAGCACGACTGTCTACGAGCAGTACTTC
abundance: .; j_gene: TRBJ2-5; v_gene: TRBV19; d_gene: .; CDR3aa: CASSRTGTAHQETQYF; CDR3nt: TGTGCCAGTAGTCGTACAGGGACGGCACACCAAGAGACCCAGTACTTC
abundance: .; j_gene: TRBJ2-5; v_gene: TRBV29-1; d_gene: TRBD1; CDR3aa: CSALGQQETQYF; CDR3nt: TGCAGCGCGCTGGGACAGCAAGAGACCCAGTACTTC
abundance: .; j_gene: TRBJ2-1; v_gene: TRBV7-9; d_gene: TRBD2; CDR3aa: CASSLLPGGEQFF; CDR3nt: TGTGCCAGCAGCTTACTGCCGGGGGGTGAGCAGTTCTTC
abundance: .; j_gene: TRBJ2-5; v_gene: TRBV30; d_gene: TRBD2; CDR3aa: CARGLAGRKTQYF; CDR3nt: TGTGCCAGGGGGCTAGCGGGAAGGAAGACCCAGTACTTC
abundance: once; j_gene: TRBJ2-7; v_gene: TRBV7-9; d_gene: .; CDR3aa: CASSLRGAPYEQYF; CDR3nt: TGTGCCAGCAGCTTAAGGGGCGCTCCCTACGAGCAGTACTTC
abundance: .; j_gene: TRBJ1-2; v_gene: TRBV7-3; d_gene: TRBD1; CDR3aa: CASSLQGGAGGYTF; CDR3nt: TGTGCCAGCAGCTTACAAGGGGGCGCAGGCGGCTACACCTTC
abundance: few; j_gene: TRBJ1-3; v_gene: TRBV7-2; d_gene: .; CDR3aa: CASRPGGIHSGNTIYF; CDR3nt: TGTGCCAGCAGACCGGGAGGGATCCACTCTGGAAACACCATATATTTT
abundance: .; j_gene: TRBJ1-2; v_gene: TRBV28; d_gene: .; CDR3aa: CASSLDSVGYGYTF; CDR3nt: TGTGCCAGCAGTTTAGACAGCGTAGGGTATGGCTACACCTTC
abundance: .; j_gene: TRBJ1-5; v_gene: TRBV6-1; d_gene: .; CDR3aa: CASSLGGPGQPQHF; CDR3nt: TGTGCCAGCAGTCTAGGGGGACCTGGTCAGCCCCAGCATTTT
abundance: .; j_gene: TRBJ1-1; v_gene: TRBV30; d_gene: TRBD1; CDR3aa: CACGRDRGNRNTEAFF; CDR3nt: TGTGCCTGCGGCCGGGACAGGGGAAATCGGAACACTGAAGCTTTCTTT
abundance: few; j_gene: TRBJ2-1; v_gene: TRBV5-8; d_gene: TRBD1; CDR3aa: CASSPRRTGVNEQFF; CDR3nt: TGTGCCAGCAGCCCACGGAGGACAGGGGTCAATGAGCAGTTCTTC
abundance: .; j_gene: TRBJ1-2; v_gene: TRBV5-1; d_gene: .; CDR3aa: CASSADSGYTF; CDR3nt: TGCGCCAGCAGCGCAGACAGTGGCTACACCTTC
abundance: .; j_gene: TRBJ2-1; v_gene: TRBV30; d_gene: .; CDR3aa: CAWSREGNNEQFF; CDR3nt: TGTGCCTGGAGCAGAGAGGGAAACAATGAGCAGTTCTTC
abundance: .; j_gene: TRBJ1-1; v_gene: TRBV6-1; d_gene: .; CDR3aa: CASSEGVASGRAFF; CDR3nt: TGTGCCAGCAGTGAAGGGGTCGCCAGCGGCCGAGCTTTCTTT
abundance: .; j_gene: TRBJ1-5; v_gene: TRBV5-6; d_gene: TRBD1; CDR3aa: CASSLWDRYNQPQHF; CDR3nt: TGTGCCAGCAGCTTATGGGACAGGTACAATCAGCCCCAGCATTTT
abundance: .; j_gene: TRBJ2-2; v_gene: TRBV7-8; d_gene: .; CDR3aa: CASSLVYGRKRTGELFF; CDR3nt: TGTGCCAGCAGCCTCGTATACGGCCGAAAGCGCACCGGGGAGCTGTTTTTT
abundance: .; j_gene: TRBJ2-7; v_gene: TRBV11-1; d_gene: .; CDR3aa: CASSRYTGSYEQYF; CDR3nt: TGTGCCAGCAGCCGATATACAGGCTCCTACGAGCAGTACTTC
abundance: .; j_gene: TRBJ2-7; v_gene: TRBV14; d_gene: TRBD2; CDR3aa: CASSQGLEPTMGQYF; CDR3nt: TGTGCCAGCAGCCAGGGACTAGAACCAACTATGGGGCAGTACTTC
abundance: .; j_gene: TRBJ1-3; v_gene: TRBV12-2; d_gene: .; CDR3aa: CASRLAGHSGNTIYF; CDR3nt: TGTGCAAGTCGCTTAGCGGGACACTCTGGAAACACCATATATTTT
abundance: .; j_gene: TRBJ1-1; v_gene: TRBV4-1; d_gene: .; CDR3aa: CASSQDRQLNTEAFF; CDR3nt: TGCGCCAGCAGCCAAGATCGACAGCTGAACACTGAAGCTTTCTTT